These 5 T cell receptor beta chains share one sample of origin, sequenced in a study of blood T cell repertoires in COVID-19. The repertoire was sequenced with immunoSEQ multiplex PCR; TCRdb's copy has only in-frame clones and lacks some. The data contain 150,000 to 200,000 clones, about four fifths of them singletons. The sequencing sample was made of peripheral blood. The origin of the receptors is a man aged 60 to 69 with acute or convalescent COVID-19.

The gene calls are TRBV6-5 and TRBJ2-7, with D unresolved. The CDR3 is 10 residues long. Germline V lookup: CDR1 MNHEY, CDR2 SVGAGI. V was clipped by 8 bases and J by 5 bases, with 7 bases between them. The CDR3 nucleotides read TGTGCCAGCGTTAACAACGAGCAGTACTTC. Translation: CASVNNEQYF.

This sequence joins TRBV9 and TRBJ1-4; 8 nucleotides agree with TRBD1. V lost 4 bases, J lost 6 bases, and 11 bases stayed unmatched. The CDR3 runs to 16 residues. The germline gives CDR1 SGDLS, CDR2 YYNGEE. Here the CDR3 reads CASSPPTGGRHEKLFF. As DNA, the CDR3 is TGTGCCAGCAGCCCCCCAACAGGGGGTAGGCATGAAAAACTGTTTTTT. Filled out from reference TRBV9 and TRBJ1-4, the complete variable domain reads DSGVTQTPKHLITATGQRVTLRCSPRSGDLSVYWYQQSLDQGLQFLIQYYNGEERAKGNILERFSAQQFPDLHSELNLSSLELGDSALYFCASSPPTGGRHEKLFFGSGTQLSVL.

This sequence joins TRBV10-3 and TRBJ1-1, with D possibly matching TRBD1 (6 bases). Deletions cut 3 bases from V and 11 bases from J, with 22 bases between. CDR1 ENHRY and CDR2 SYGVKD come from the germline V gene. The CDR3 extends over 15 amino acids. The CDR3 DNA reads as TGTGCCATCAGTGAAAGGGATCAGGGGCCCGGTCCGGCTTTCTTT. It translates to CAISERDQGPGPAFF.

The J gene is TRBJ2-1, the V gene TRBV4-1; D gene unclear. Germline CDR1 and CDR2: MGHRA and YSYEKL. The length of the CDR3 is 15 residues. V lost 1 base and J lost 1, with 8 bases in between. CDR3 nucleotide sequence: TGCGCCAGCAGCCAAGCGGGTGGGTCCTACAATGAGCAGTTCTTC. Its protein product is CASSQAGGSYNEQFF.

The table lists this clone with a few counts. The chain carries TRBV11-3 and TRBJ2-1, with D possibly being TRBD1 (6 bases). The CDR3 is 15 residues long. Germline V gene sequence: CDR1 SGHNT, CDR2 YENEEA. Trimming pared 3 bases from V and 8 bases from J, leaving 17 bases between. The CDR3 DNA reads TGTGCCAGCAGCTTCGGCAGGGGCCAATACGATGAGCAGTTCTTC. Its protein is CASSFGRGQYDEQFF.